This T cell receptor beta chain was recovered during a study of blood T cell repertoires in COVID-19 (dated by TCRdb to about 2020). About the investigation overall: The collaborator samples originated in the United States, Italy and Spain and spanned the acute and convalescent phases of COVID-19. Subjects who had been exposed to COVID-19, were actively infected with it, or had recovered from it provided the deeply sampled blood TCRbeta repertoires that made up the dataset. The sample metadata nearly always contained a de-identified subject ID, COVID-19 status, age in years and sex. The prospective study material was composed of cDNA or gDNA derived from T cells, B-cell-depleted T cells, or PBMCs. The repertoires were released in a freely available public database intended as a resource for research on the immune response to SARS-CoV-2. HLA class I and class II types, where available, came from metadata supplied by the sample provider rather than from assay-based typing. The samples were drawn from the first 160 participants of the ongoing ImmuneRACE study and from over 950 subjects provided by 6 global collaborators.

As to this clone: Its target antigen remains unknown. Base-call qualities are not available, and no considerably larger clone is one nucleotide away.

CDR1 and CDR2 are drawn from the germline V gene: SGHTA, FQGNSA. V ends up 5 bases short and J 0 bases short, with an unmatched junction base count of 3. Reading from cysteine to phenylalanine, the CDR3 counts 15 amino acids. Left in the record is the CDR3 DNA by itself, 45 bases read in frame from the first base. One collaborating source in Seattle enrolled patients while the patients were actively infected and followed the patients over time throughout the course of disease. Each collaborating institution followed its own protocols to collect whole blood in K2EDTA tubes. For TCRbeta analysis, collaborator samples were shipped as frozen whole blood, as isolated PBMCs, or as DNA extracted from either sample type. Here is what the overall study found, with its caveats: The quantity of clinical and demographic metadata differed by source and by participant and was supplied without curation.

TCRbeta CDR3 regions were amplified from genomic DNA using the immunoSEQ Assay, a bias-controlled multiplex PCR. The paper's processing steps were these. The number of nucleated cells in each sample was estimated from the amplification of reference gene primers within the assay. Sequence reads were collapsed and filtered to measure the absolute abundance of every unique TCRbeta CDR3 rearrangement. For each sample, productive Simpson clonality was calculated by taking the square root of Simpson's diversity index across productive rearrangements. The table was pulled from immuneACCESS by TCRdb, which kept in-frame rearrangements only. Such tables lose some clones; where checked, under half of the loss comes from unresolved V genes, and the rest has no known cause. The V and J calls and the clone size are those of that table, but D and trimming were determined from the DNA. For this sample the table gives about 180,000 clones, of which about 81% were detected only once. The biggest ten clones account for 10% to 15% of the sample.

The chain was built from TRBV7-2 and TRBJ1-5; 8 bases in the junction line up with TRBD1. The TCR comes from a woman aged 80 or over with COVID-19, enrolled during active disease. The sample taken for sequencing was peripheral blood. The CDR3: CASSLGQGSNQPQHF. DNA sequence: TGTGCCAGCAGCCTCGGACAGGGTAGCAATCAGCCCCAGCATTTT.